Detailed here is one T cell receptor beta chain. The data are from a study of blood T cell repertoires in COVID-19. As for the study in general: The United States, Italy and Spain supplied acute and convalescent COVID-19 samples. Nucleic acid was either cDNA or gDNA, and it came from T cells, B-cell-depleted T cells, or PBMCs.

The authors' processing: Quantification of nucleated cells was approximated via reference gene primer amplification. Profiled with immunoSEQ multiplex PCR; TCRdb holds only in-frame clones, not every one. That table furnishes V, J and clone size, whereas the DNA furnished D and trimming. This table has about 380,000 clones, roughly 86% appearing once. Germline loops: CDR1 MGHDK, CDR2 SYGVNS. V was cut by 5 bases and J by 4 bases, with 9 bases left in between. CDR3 length: 12 amino acids. The sequenced sample was peripheral blood. This TCR came from a human donor with acute or convalescent COVID-19. The donor label of this sample is uncertain. The chain carries TRBV25-1 and TRBJ2-7; D is unclear. As DNA, the CDR3 is TGTGCCAGCAGTTCGAGTTTTTACGAGCAGTACTTC. Its protein is CASSSSFYEQYF.